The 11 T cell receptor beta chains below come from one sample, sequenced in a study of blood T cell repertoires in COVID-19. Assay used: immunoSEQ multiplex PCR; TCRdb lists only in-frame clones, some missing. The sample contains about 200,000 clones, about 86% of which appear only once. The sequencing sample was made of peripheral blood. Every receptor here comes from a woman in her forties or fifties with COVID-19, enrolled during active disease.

The CDR3 loop reads CAWSVGTPELGNTIYF. The CDR3 DNA is TGTGCCTGGAGTGTAGGGACACCCGAGCTCGGAAACACCATATATTTT. V usage is TRBV30 and J usage is TRBJ1-3; D might be TRBD1 (6 bases). Germline CDR1 GTSNPN, CDR2 SVGIG (reference sequence). The CDR3 consists of 16 residues. V was shortened by 0 bases and J by 4 bases, with 16 bases between the two germline ends.

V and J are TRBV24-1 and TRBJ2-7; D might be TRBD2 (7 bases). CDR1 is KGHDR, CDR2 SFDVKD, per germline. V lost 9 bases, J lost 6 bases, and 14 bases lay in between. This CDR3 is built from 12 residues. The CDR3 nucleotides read TGTGCCACCTCTTACGGGGGGCTCGAGCAGTACTTC. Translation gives CATSYGGLEQYF.

The CDR3 is CASSQRGGTVSYEQYF. CDR3 DNA: TGTGCCAGCAGCCAAAGGGGAGGGACCGTCTCCTACGAGCAGTACTTC. The V and J genes are TRBV14 and TRBJ2-7; 7 bases map to TRBD2. There are 16 residues in the CDR3. The germline CDR1 and CDR2 sequences are SGHDN and FVKESK. V shed 2 bases, J shed 0 bases, and the junction held 7 bases outside the gene matches.

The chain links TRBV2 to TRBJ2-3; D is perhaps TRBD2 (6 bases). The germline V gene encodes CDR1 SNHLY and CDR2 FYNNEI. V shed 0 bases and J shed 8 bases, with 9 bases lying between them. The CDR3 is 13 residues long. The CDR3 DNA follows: TGTGCCAGCAGTGAAGCCAAGGGAGGTACGCAGTATTTT. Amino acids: CASSEAKGGTQYF.

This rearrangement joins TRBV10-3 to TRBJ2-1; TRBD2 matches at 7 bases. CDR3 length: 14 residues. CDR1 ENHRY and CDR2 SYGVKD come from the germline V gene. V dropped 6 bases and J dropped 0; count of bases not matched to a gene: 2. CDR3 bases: TGTGCCATCAGGCGGGGGAGCTCCTACAATGAGCAGTTCTTC. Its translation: CAIRRGSSYNEQFF.

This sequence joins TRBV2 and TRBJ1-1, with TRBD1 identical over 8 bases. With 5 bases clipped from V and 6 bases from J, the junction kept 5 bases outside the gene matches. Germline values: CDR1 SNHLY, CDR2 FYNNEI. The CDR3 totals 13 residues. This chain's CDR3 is CASSIDRGAEAFF. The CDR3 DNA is TGTGCCAGCAGTATTGACAGGGGAGCTGAAGCTTTCTTT. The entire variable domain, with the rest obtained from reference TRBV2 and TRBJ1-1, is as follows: EPEVTQTPSHQVTQMGQEVILRCVPISNHLYFYWYRQILGQKVEFLVSFYNNEISEKSEIFDDQFSVERPDGSNFTLKIRSTKLEDSAMYFCASSIDRGAEAFFGQGTRLTVV.

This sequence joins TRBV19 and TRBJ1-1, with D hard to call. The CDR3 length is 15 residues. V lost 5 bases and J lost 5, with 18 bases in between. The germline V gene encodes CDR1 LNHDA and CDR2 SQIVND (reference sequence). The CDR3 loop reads CASSQYLEDFTEAFF. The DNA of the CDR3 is TGTGCCAGTAGTCAATATTTGGAGGACTTTACTGAAGCTTTCTTT.

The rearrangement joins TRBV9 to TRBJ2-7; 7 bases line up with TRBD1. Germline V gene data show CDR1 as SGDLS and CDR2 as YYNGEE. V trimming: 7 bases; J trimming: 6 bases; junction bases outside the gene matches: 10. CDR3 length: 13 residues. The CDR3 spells CASGRTGVSEQYF. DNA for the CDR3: TGTGCCAGCGGTCGCACAGGGGTAAGCGAGCAGTACTTC.

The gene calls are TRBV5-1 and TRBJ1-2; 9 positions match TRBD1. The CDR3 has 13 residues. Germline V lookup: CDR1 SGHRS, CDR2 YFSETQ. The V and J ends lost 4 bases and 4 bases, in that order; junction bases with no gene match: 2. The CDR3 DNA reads TGCGCCAGCAGCCTACAGGGGGCCTATGGCTACACCTTC. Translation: CASSLQGAYGYTF.

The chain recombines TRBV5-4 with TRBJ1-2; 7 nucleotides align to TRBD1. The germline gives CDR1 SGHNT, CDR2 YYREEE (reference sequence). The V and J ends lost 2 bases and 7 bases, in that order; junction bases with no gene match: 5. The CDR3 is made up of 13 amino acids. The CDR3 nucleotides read TGTGCCAGCAGCTTAGGAGGGGGCGGTGGCTACACCTTC. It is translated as CASSLGGGGGYTF.

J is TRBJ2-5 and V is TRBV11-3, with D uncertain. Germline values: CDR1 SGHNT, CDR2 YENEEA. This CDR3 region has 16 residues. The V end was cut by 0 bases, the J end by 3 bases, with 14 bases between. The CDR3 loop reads CASSLESRREKETQYF. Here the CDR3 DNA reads TGTGCCAGCAGCTTAGAAAGTCGTCGCGAAAAAGAGACCCAGTACTTC.